This T cell receptor (beta chain) came from a study of blood T cell repertoires in COVID-19. The overall study: Sources were T cells, B-cell-depleted T cells, or PBMCs; the material itself was cDNA or gDNA.

Authors' analysis steps: Reference gene primers were amplified, and this amplification served to estimate nucleated cell counts. Assay used: immunoSEQ multiplex PCR; TCRdb lists only in-frame clones, some missing. The V and J calls and clone size were taken over from that table, and D and trimming were inferred from the DNA. This sample has around 500,000 clones; 80% to 90% occur once, and the top ten carry roughly 8%. This CDR3 is 17 amino acids long. Germline V gene data show CDR1 as ENHRY and CDR2 as SYGVKD. V was clipped by 0 bases and J by 0 bases, with 11 bases between them. Recovery meant two consecutive negative NP/OP PCR tests, professional clearance, or resolved symptoms.

The receptor comes from an older woman who had recovered from COVID-19. The chain couples TRBV10-3 to TRBJ2-2; D possibly corresponds to TRBD1 (6 bases). The sequenced sample was PBMCs or T cells enriched from blood (not recorded which). This CDR3 is CAISESGQRTNTGELFF. The CDR3 DNA reads TGTGCCATCAGTGAGTCCGGACAGAGGACGAACACCGGGGAGCTGTTTTTT.